This entry is about one T cell receptor beta chain. This CDR3 spans 13 amino acids. V gave up 0 bases and J gave up 2 bases, with 5 bases separating them. CDR1 is MNHEY, CDR2 SVGAGI, per germline. The repertoire was sequenced with immunoSEQ multiplex PCR; TCRdb's copy has only in-frame clones and lacks some. The sample consists of just under 100,000 clones, 75% to 95% of them appearing once. The source of the sample is a study of graft-versus-host responses after intestinal transplantation. The chain joins TRBV6-5 to TRBJ2-7; D is uncertain. This receptor was obtained from a human patient who received an intestinal transplant, so some T cells may come from the graft donor. Sequences were derived from PBMCs, sampled about 450 days after intestinal transplant. The CDR3 protein is CASSYSYAYEQYF. The CDR3 DNA reads TGTGCCAGCAGTTACTCCTACGCCTACGAGCAGTACTTC.